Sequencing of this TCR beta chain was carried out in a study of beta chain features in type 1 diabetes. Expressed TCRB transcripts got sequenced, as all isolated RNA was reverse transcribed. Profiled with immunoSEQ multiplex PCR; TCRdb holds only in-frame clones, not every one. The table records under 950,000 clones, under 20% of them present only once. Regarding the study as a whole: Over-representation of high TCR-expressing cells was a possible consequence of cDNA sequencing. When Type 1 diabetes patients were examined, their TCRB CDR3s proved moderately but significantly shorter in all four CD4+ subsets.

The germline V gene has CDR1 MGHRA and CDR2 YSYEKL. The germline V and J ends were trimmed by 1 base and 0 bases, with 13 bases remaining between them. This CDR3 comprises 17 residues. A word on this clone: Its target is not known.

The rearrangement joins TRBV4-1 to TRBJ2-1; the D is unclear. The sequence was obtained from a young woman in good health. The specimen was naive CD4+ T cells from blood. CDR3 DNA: TGCGCCAGCAGCCAAGTCATTGGGCCCAGCTCCTACAATGAGCAGTTCTTC. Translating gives CASSQVIGPSSYNEQFF.